Sequencing of this T cell receptor (beta chain) was carried out in a study of sequential checkpoint blockade in melanoma. Assay used: immunoSEQ multiplex PCR; TCRdb lists only in-frame clones, some missing. In the table there are more than 5,500 clones, 20% to 25% of which are singletons. This clone was seen at least ten times. Treatment denoted: randomized to nivolumab then ipilimumab (arm A) or the reverse (arm B). V lost 1 base, J lost 0 bases, and 10 bases lay in between. The germline gives CDR1 MNHNS, CDR2 SASEGT. The CDR3 consists of 16 residues. The rearrangement uses TRBV6-1 and TRBJ1-3; no clear D. The input for sequencing was tumor tissue (inferred from file names), taken from a patient given nivolumab and ipilimumab in sequence. The origin of this receptor is a human donor with melanoma. The CDR3 DNA follows: TGTGCCAGCAGTGAAGGCCTTCGAAGCTCTGGAAACACCATATATTTT. Amino acids: CASSEGLRSSGNTIYF.